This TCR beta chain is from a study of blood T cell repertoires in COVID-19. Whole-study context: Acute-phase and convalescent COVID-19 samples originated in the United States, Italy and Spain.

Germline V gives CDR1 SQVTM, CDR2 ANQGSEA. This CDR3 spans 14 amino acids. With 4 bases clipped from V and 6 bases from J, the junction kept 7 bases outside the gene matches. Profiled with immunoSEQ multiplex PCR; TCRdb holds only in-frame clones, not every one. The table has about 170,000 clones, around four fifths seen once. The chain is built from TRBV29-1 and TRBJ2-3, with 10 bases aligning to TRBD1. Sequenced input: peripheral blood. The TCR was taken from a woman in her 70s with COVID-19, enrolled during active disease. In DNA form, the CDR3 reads TGCAGCGTTGGGGACAGGGGAGTGTTCGATACGCAGTATTTT. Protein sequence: CSVGDRGVFDTQYF.